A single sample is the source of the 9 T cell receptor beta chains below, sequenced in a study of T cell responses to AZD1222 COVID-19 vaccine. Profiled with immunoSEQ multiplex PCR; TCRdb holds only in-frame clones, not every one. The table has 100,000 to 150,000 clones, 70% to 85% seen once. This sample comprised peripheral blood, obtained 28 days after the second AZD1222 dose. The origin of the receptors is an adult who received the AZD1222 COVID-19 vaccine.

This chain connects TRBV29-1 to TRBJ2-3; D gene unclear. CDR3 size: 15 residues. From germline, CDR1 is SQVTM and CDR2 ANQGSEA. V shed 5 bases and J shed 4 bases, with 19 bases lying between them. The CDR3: CSVRGAKTSADTQYF. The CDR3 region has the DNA TGCAGCGTTCGCGGAGCTAAGACGTCCGCAGATACGCAGTATTTT.

The CDR3 here is CASSIYIRQTSNYGYTF. In nucleotides, the CDR3 is TGTGCCAGCAGCATTTATATCCGGCAGACATCTAACTATGGCTACACCTTC. This chain uses TRBV21-1 with TRBJ1-2; the table's TRBD1 call for D was not verified on the DNA. TRBV21-1 is an annotated pseudogene. This CDR3 spans 17 amino acids.

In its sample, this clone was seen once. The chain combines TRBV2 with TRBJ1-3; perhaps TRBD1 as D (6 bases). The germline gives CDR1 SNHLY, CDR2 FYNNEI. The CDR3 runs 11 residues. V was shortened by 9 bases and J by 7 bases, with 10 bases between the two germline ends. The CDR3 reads CASGQLNTIYF. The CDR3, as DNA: TGTGCCAGTGGACAGTTGAACACCATATATTTT.

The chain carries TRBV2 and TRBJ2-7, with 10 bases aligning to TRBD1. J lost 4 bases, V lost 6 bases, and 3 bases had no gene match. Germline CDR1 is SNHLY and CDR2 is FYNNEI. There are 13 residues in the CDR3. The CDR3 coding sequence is TGTGCCAGCAGGGGACAGGGGCGGTACGAGCAGTACTTC. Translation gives CASRGQGRYEQYF.

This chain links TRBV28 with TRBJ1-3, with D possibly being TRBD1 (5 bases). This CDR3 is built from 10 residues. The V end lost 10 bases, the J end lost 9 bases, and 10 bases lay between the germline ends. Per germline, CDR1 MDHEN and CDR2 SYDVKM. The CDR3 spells CATAGVTIYF. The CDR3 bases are TGTGCCACCGCGGGGGTCACCATATATTTT.

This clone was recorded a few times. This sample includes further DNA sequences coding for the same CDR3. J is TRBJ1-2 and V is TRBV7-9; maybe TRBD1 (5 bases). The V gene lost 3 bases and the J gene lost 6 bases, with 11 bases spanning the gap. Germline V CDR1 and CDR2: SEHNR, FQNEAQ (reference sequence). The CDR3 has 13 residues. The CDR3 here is CASSFGRGDGYTF. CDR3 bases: TGTGCCAGCAGCTTTGGAAGGGGAGATGGCTACACCTTC. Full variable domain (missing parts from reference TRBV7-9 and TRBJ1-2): DTGVSQNPRHKITKRGQNVTFRCDPISEHNRLYWYRQTLGQGPEFLTYFQNEAQLEKSRLLSDRFSAERPKGSFSTLEIQRTEQGDSAMYLCASSFGRGDGYTFGSGTRLTVV.

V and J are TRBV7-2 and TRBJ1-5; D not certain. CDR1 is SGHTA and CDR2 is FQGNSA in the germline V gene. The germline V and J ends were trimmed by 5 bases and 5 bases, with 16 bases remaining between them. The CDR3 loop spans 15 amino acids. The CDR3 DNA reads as TGTGCCAGCAGCCCCGGTCCATCGGGATATCAGCCCCAGCATTTT. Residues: CASSPGPSGYQPQHF.

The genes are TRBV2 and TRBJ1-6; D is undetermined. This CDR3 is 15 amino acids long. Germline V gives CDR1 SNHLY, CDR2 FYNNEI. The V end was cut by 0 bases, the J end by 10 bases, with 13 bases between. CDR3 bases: TGTGCCAGCAGTGAAGCGGATGGGTGGGGATCACCCCTCCACTTT. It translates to CASSEADGWGSPLHF.

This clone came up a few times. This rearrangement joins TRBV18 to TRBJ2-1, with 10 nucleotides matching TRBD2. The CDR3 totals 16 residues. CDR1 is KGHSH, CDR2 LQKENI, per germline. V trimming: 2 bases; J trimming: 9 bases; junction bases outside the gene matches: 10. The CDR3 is CASSPFSSGGGGEQFF. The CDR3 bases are TGTGCCAGCTCACCATTTTCCAGCGGGGGGGGAGGTGAGCAGTTCTTC.